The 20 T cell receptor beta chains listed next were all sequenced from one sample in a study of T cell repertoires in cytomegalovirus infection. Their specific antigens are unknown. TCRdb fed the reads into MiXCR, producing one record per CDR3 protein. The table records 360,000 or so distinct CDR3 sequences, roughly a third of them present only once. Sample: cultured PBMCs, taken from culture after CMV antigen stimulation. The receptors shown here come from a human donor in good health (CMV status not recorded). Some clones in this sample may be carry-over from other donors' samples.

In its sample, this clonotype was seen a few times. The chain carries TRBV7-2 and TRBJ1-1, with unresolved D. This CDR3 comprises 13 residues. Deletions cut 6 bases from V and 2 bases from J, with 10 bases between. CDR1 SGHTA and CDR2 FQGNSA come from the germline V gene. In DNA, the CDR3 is TGTGCCAGCAGACCAGGAGGCAACACTGAAGCTTTCTTT. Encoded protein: CASRPGGNTEAFF.

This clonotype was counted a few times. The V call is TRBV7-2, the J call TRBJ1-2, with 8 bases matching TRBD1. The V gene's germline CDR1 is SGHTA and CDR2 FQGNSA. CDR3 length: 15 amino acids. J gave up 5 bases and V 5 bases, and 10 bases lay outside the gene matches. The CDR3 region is CASSPLGQGGYGYTF. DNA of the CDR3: TGTGCCAGCAGCCCCCTAGGACAGGGAGGGTATGGCTACACCTTC.

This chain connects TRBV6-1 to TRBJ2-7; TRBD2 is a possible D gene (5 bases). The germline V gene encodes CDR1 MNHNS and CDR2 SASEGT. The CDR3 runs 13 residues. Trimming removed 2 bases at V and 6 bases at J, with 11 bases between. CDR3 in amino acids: CASSERRAAEQYF. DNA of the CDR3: TGTGCCAGCAGTGAACGGCGGGCCGCCGAGCAGTACTTC.

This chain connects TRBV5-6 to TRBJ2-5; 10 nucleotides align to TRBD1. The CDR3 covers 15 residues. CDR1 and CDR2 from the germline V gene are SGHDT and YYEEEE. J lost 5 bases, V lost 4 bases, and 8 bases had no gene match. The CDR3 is CASSRNPGQGETQYF. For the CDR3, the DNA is TGTGCCAGCAGCCGGAACCCGGGACAGGGGGAGACCCAGTACTTC.

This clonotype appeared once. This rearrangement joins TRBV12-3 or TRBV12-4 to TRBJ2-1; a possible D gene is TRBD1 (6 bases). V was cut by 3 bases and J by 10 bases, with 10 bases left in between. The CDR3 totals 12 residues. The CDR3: CASSFGTQEQFF. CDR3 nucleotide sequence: TGTGCCAGCAGTTTCGGGACACAAGAGCAGTTCTTC.

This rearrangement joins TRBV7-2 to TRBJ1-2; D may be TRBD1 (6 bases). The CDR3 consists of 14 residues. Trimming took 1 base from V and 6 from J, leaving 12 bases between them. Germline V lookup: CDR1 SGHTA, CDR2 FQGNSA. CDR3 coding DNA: TGTGCCAGCAGCTTAGATTACAGGGCCCATGGCTACACCTTC. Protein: CASSLDYRAHGYTF.

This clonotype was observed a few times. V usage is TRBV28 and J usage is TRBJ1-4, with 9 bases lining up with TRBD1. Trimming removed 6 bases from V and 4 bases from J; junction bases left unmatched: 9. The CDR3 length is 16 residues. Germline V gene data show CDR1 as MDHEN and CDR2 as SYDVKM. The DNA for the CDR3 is TGTGCCAGCAGCCCGGACAGGGGCCTGAGTAATGAAAAACTGTTTTTT. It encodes CASSPDRGLSNEKLFF.

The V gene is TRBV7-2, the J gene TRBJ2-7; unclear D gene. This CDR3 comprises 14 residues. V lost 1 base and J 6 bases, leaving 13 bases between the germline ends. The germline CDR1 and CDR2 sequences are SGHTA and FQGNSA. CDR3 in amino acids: CASSLVPGYGEQYV. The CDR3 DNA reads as TGTGCCAGCAGCTTAGTTCCTGGGTATGGCGAGCAGTACGTC.

CDR3 coding DNA: TGCGCCAGCAGCCTGGAGCCGGGACTTTCCTACGAGCAGTACTTC. It is translated as CASSLEPGLSYEQYF. V and J are TRBV4-1 and TRBJ2-7, with D possibly TRBD2 on 6 matching bases. The CDR3 totals 15 residues. With 4 bases removed from V and 1 base from J, the gap between germline ends came to 14 bases. Germline CDR1 MGHRA, CDR2 YSYEKL.

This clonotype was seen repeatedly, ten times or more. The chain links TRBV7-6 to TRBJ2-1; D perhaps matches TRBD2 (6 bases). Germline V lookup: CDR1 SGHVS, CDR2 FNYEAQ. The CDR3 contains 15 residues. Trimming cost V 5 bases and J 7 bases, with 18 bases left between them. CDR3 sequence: CASSPRVGSGNEQFF. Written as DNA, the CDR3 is TGTGCCAGCAGCCCCCGCGTCGGGAGTGGTAATGAGCAGTTCTTC. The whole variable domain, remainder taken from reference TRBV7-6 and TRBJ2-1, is GAGVSQSPRYKVTKRGQDVALRCDPISGHVSLYWYRQALGQGPEFLTYFNYEAQQDKSGLPNDRFSAERPEGSISTLTIQRTEQRDSAMYRCASSPRVGSGNEQFFGPGTRLTVL.

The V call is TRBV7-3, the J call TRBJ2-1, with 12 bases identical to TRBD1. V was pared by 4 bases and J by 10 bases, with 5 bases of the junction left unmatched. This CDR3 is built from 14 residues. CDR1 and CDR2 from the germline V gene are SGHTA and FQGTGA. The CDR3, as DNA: TGTGCCAGCAGCTGGGACAGGGGGCCCTTCGAGCAGTTCTTC. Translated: CASSWDRGPFEQFF.

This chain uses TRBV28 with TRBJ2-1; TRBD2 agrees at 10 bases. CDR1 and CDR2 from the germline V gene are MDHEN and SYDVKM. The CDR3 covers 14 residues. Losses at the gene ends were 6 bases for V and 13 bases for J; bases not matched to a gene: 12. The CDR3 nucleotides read TGTGCCAGCAGCCCCCGGACTAGCGGACTCTATCAGTTCTTC. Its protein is CASSPRTSGLYQFF.

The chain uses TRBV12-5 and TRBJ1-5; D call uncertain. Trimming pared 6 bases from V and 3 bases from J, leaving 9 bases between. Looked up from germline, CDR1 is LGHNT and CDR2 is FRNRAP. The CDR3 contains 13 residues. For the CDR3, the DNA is TGTGCTAGTGGCCTCCGGGACAATCAGCCCCAGCATTTT. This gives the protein CASGLRDNQPQHF. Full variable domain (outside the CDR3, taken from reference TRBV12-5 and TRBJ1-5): DARVTQTPRHKVTEMGQEVTMRCQPILGHNTVFWYRQTMMQGLELLAYFRNRAPLDDSGMPKDRFSAEMPDATLATLKIQPSEPRDSAVYFCASGLRDNQPQHFGDGTRLSIL.

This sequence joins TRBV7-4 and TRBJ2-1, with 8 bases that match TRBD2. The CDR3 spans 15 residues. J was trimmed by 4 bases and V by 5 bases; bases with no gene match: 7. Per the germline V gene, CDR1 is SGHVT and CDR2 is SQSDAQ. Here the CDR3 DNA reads TGTGCCAGCAGCCCCGAGTTAGCGGGGTACAATGAGCAGTTCTTC. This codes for CASSPELAGYNEQFF. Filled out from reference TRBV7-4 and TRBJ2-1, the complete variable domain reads GAGVSQSPRYKVAKRGRDVALRCDSISGHVTLYWYRQTLGQGSEVLTYSQSDAQRDKSGRPSGRFSAERPERSVSTLKIQRTEQGDSAVYLCASSPELAGYNEQFFGPGTRLTVL.

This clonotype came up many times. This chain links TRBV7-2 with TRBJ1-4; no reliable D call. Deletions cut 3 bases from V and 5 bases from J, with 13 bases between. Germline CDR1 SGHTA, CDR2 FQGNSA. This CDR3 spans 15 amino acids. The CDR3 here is CASSLSKRVNEKLFF. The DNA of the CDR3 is TGTGCCAGCAGCTTGTCCAAGCGGGTGAATGAAAAACTGTTTTTT. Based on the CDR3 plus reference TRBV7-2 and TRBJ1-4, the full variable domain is GAGVSQSPSNKVTEKGKDVELRCDPISGHTALYWYRQSLGQGLEFLIYFQGNSAPDKSGLPSDRFSAERTGGSVSTLTIQRTQQEDSAVYLCASSLSKRVNEKLFFGSGTQLSVL.

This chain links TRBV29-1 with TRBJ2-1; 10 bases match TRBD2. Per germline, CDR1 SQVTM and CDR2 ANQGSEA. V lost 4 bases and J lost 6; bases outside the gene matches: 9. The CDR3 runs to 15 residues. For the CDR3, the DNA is TGCAGCGTTGTACTCCTAGCGGGAGTTTTCAATGAGCAGTTCTTC. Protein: CSVVLLAGVFNEQFF.

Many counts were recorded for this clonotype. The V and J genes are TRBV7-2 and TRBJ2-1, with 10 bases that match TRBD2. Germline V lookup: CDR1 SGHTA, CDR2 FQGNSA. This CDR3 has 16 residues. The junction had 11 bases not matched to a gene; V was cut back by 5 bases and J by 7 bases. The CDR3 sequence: CASSQTGLAGVNEQFF. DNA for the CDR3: TGTGCCAGCAGCCAAACAGGGCTAGCGGGAGTTAATGAGCAGTTCTTC.

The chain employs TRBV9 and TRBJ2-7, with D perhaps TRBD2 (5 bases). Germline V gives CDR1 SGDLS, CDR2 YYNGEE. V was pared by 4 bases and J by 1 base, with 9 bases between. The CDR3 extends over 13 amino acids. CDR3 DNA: TGTGCCAGCAGCTCTAGCCCTTCCTACGAGCAGTACTTC. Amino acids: CASSSSPSYEQYF.

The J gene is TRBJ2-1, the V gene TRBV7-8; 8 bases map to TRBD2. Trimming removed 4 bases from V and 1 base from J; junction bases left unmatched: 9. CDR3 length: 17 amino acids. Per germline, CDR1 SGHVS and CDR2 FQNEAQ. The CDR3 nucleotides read TGTGCCAGCAGCTCTAGAGGGGCGGGGGGTTCCTACAATGAGCAGTTCTTC. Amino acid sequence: CASSSRGAGGSYNEQFF.

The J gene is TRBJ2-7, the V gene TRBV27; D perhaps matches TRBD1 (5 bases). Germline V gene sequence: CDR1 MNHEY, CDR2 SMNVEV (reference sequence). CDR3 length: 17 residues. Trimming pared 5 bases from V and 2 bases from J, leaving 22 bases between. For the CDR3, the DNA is TGTGCCAGCAGTCCACCGCGTGGCAGGGAAGGAACCTACGAGCAGTACTTC. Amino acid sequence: CASSPPRGREGTYEQYF.